The sample holds many counts of the clone carrying this T cell receptor beta chain. Its antigen is not known. The read ends 3 residues early relative to the CDR3; the germline J gene fills the gap. This sample stems from a study of T cell clonality in common variable immunodeficiency. Donors gave about 5 to 8 ml heparinized peripheral whole blood. This CDR3 contains 15 residues. From germline, CDR1 is SGHVS and CDR2 FQNEAQ. The ends lost 5 bases at V and 2 bases at J; junction bases unmatched: 7. Findings and caveats of the study: CVID subjects shared fewer TCRbeta clones than healthy controls did. CVID subjects showed higher TCRbeta clonality than healthy controls.

CVID and control samples used equivalent genomic DNA input. TCRdb's table, derived via immunoSEQ multiplex PCR, lists solely in-frame clones and lacks some. Singletons are absent from the sample, which has about 42,000 clones. The V call is TRBV7-8, the J call TRBJ2-5, with 8 positions matching TRBD1. This TCR came from a person aged 18 to 70 in good health. Sequencing was performed on peripheral blood mononuclear cells. The CDR3 DNA, read in part, is TGTGCCAGCAGCCGTACAGGGGGTAGGCAAGAGACC. Its protein product is CASSRTGGRQET. The full CDR3 is CASSRTGGRQETQYF.